The clone carrying this T cell receptor beta chain has just a few counts. What it binds is not known. Assay used: immunoSEQ multiplex PCR; TCRdb lists only in-frame clones, some missing. The sample has fewer than 9,500 clones; just under 85% are singletons. This entry belongs to a study of brain metastases from non-small cell lung cancer. General study findings and limits: Compared with their matched primary tumors, approximately 64% of brain metastases showed expanded T-cell clones. Metastases had sparse T cells but largely shared repertoires with primaries. Fewer infiltrating T cells were found in brain metastases than primaries.

The CDR3 spans 12 residues. V was shortened by 9 bases and J by 5 bases, with 13 bases between the two germline ends. The TCR was taken from a donor at least 40 years old with non-small cell lung cancer. The chain is built from TRBV12-3 or TRBV12-4 and TRBJ1-1, with unresolved D. Sequencing was done on a sample of primary lung tumor tissue. CDR3 in DNA: TGTGCCAGTGGAAGGGAAACAACTGAAGCTTTCTTT. Amino acids: CASGRETTEAFF.